This TCR beta chain was captured by sequencing in a study of blood T cell repertoires in COVID-19. Background on the study: The United States, Italy and Spain provided the acute and convalescent COVID-19 samples.

The length of the CDR3 is 16 residues. Germline V gene data show CDR1 as SGHTS and CDR2 as YDEGEE. V was clipped by 0 bases and J by 6 bases; unmatched bases: 7. Residents of approximately 25 US areas, aged roughly 18 to 89 years, made up the participants. Recovery among Cohort 3 donors was established by two negative PCRs, clearance, or symptom resolution. Using immunoSEQ multiplex PCR, the repertoire was profiled, and TCRdb retains in-frame clones only, with some absent. The repertoire has a few hundred thousand clones, 88% of them found once; the top ten carry 0.9% to 1.5%. The sample consisted of PBMCs or T cells enriched from blood (not recorded which). This TCR was sampled from a woman aged 18-29 years who had recovered from COVID-19. The chain combines TRBV5-8 with TRBJ1-5, with 9 bases fitting TRBD1. The CDR3 reads CASSLGTGADGQPQHF. The CDR3, as DNA: TGTGCCAGCAGCTTGGGGACAGGGGCGGATGGTCAGCCCCAGCATTTT.